The 18 T cell receptor beta chains given below trace back to one sample, sequenced in a study of blood T cell repertoires in COVID-19. TCRdb's copy holds only in-frame clones and misses some; the assay was immunoSEQ multiplex PCR. The sample consists of more than 200,000 clones, around 90% of them appearing once. Specimen: peripheral blood. Receptors originate from a woman aged 55-70 years with COVID-19, enrolled during active disease.

V and J are TRBV2 and TRBJ1-5; TRBD1 might be the D (5 bases). V dropped 4 bases and J dropped 1 base, with 11 bases sitting between them. The length of the CDR3 is 15 residues. CDR1 and CDR2 from the germline V gene are SNHLY and FYNNEI. CDR3 in DNA: TGTGCCAGCAGTGGATCCAGGGTAAGCAATCAGCCCCAGCATTTT. Translating it yields CASSGSRVSNQPQHF.

The genes are TRBV6-5 and TRBJ1-2, with D possibly being TRBD1 (6 bases). This CDR3 contains 12 residues. Trimming cost V 7 bases and J 2 bases, with 8 bases left between them. CDR1 is MNHEY and CDR2 is SVGAGI in the germline V gene. The CDR3 coding sequence is TGTGCCAGCACGGACAGAAACTATGGCTACACCTTC. Its protein is CASTDRNYGYTF.

The gene calls are TRBV2 and TRBJ1-5; 12 positions match TRBD1. This CDR3 contains 15 residues. V lost 6 bases, J lost 3 bases, and 3 bases stayed unmatched. Germline CDR1 SNHLY, CDR2 FYNNEI. This CDR3 is CASSGTGGLNQPQHF. Here the CDR3 DNA reads TGTGCCAGCAGCGGGACAGGGGGCCTCAATCAGCCCCAGCATTTT.

J is TRBJ1-1 and V is TRBV11-2; TRBD1 aligns across 8 bases. Looked up from germline, CDR1 is SGHAT and CDR2 is FQNNGV. The length of the CDR3 is 14 residues. With V trimmed by 5 bases and J by 4 bases, 6 bases remained unmatched. CDR3 nucleotide sequence: TGTGCCAGCAGCCTACAGGGGGTTCGCACTGAAGCTTTCTTT. Its protein product is CASSLQGVRTEAFF. The full variable domain, with the rest looked up from reference TRBV11-2 and TRBJ1-1, is EAGVAQSPRYKIIEKRQSVAFWCNPISGHATLYWYQQILGQGPKLLIQFQNNGVVDDSQLPKDRFSAERLKGVDSTLKIQPAKLEDSAVYLCASSLQGVRTEAFFGQGTRLTVV.

This clone was found a few times. The chain is built from TRBV29-1 and TRBJ2-2, with 7 bases matching TRBD1. The ends lost 6 bases at V and 1 base at J; junction bases unmatched: 5. This CDR3 comprises 14 residues. Germline V gene lookup returns CDR1 SQVTM and CDR2 ANQGSEA. The CDR3 loop reads CSVTGTVNTGELFF. The CDR3 nucleotides read TGCAGCGTAACCGGGACAGTGAACACCGGGGAGCTGTTTTTT.

The chain recombines TRBV28 with TRBJ1-1; the match to TRBD1 covers 9 bases. This CDR3 is built from 16 residues. Germline CDR1 MDHEN, CDR2 SYDVKM. V was clipped by 7 bases and J by 1 base; unmatched bases: 10. CDR3 region: CASTQTGQGTNTEAFF. CDR3 coding DNA: TGTGCCAGCACCCAGACCGGACAGGGGACGAACACTGAAGCTTTCTTT.

The V and J genes are TRBV3-1 (or the pseudogene TRBV3-2) and TRBJ2-7; TRBD2 matches at 10 bases. J gave up 6 bases and V 6 bases, and 5 bases lay outside the gene matches. The CDR3 has 13 residues. CDR1 is LGHDT, CDR2 YNNKEL, per germline (reference sequence). CDR3 amino acids: CASRPSGRGEQYF. The CDR3 DNA follows: TGTGCCAGCAGGCCTAGCGGGAGAGGCGAGCAGTACTTC.

The rearrangement joins TRBV2 to TRBJ2-7; TRBD2 is a possible D gene (5 bases). V dropped 7 bases and J dropped 4 bases, with 11 bases sitting between them. Per the germline V gene, CDR1 is SNHLY and CDR2 is FYNNEI. The CDR3 runs 12 residues. This CDR3 reads CASKEEQYEQYF. The CDR3 coding sequence is TGTGCCAGCAAGGAGGAACAATACGAGCAGTACTTC. Based on the CDR3 plus reference TRBV2 and TRBJ2-7, the full variable domain is EPEVTQTPSHQVTQMGQEVILRCVPISNHLYFYWYRQILGQKVEFLVSFYNNEISEKSEIFDDQFSVERPDGSNFTLKIRSTKLEDSAMYFCASKEEQYEQYFGPGTRLTVT.

In this sample, this clone turned up a few times. The J gene is TRBJ1-5, the V gene TRBV27; perhaps TRBD1 as D (6 bases). V was pared by 6 bases and J by 2 bases, with 17 bases between. The CDR3 sequence is 16 residues long. From germline, CDR1 is MNHEY and CDR2 SMNVEV (reference sequence). The CDR3 loop is CASRDLGGGGNQPQHF. CDR3 sequence (DNA): TGTGCCAGCAGGGATCTAGGGGGTGGAGGCAATCAGCCCCAGCATTTT.

The chain has TRBV28 and TRBJ2-2, with D maybe TRBD1 (6 bases). V dropped 6 bases and J dropped 4 bases, with 18 bases sitting between them. The germline V gene encodes CDR1 MDHEN and CDR2 SYDVKM. This CDR3 is 16 amino acids long. CDR3 coding DNA: TGTGCCAGCAGGCCCCAGGGGCGCGTCGGCACCGGGGAGCTGTTTTTT. As protein: CASRPQGRVGTGELFF.

In this sample, this clone turned up a few times. This chain connects TRBV9 to TRBJ2-6, with 9 bases that match TRBD2. With V trimmed by 4 bases and J by 4 bases, 15 bases remained unmatched. There are 19 residues in the CDR3. Germline CDR1 is SGDLS and CDR2 is YYNGEE. The CDR3 DNA reads as TGTGCCAGCAGCCCCAGGGGGGCTAGCGGGACTCTCGGGGCCAACGTCCTGACTTTC. Its translation is CASSPRGASGTLGANVLTF.

Comments on this clone: Other DNA sequences from this sample encode an identical CDR3 as well. The chain carries TRBV6-1 and TRBJ1-5, with no clear D. Between the trimmed V and J ends, which lost 3 bases and 5 bases, there was a span of 5 bases. Germline V lookup: CDR1 MNHNS, CDR2 SASEGT. The CDR3 covers 12 residues. CDR3 sequence: CASSDGDQPQHF. Here the CDR3 DNA reads TGTGCCAGCAGTGATGGAGATCAGCCCCAGCATTTT.

The sample holds a few counts of this clone. The CDR3, as DNA: TGCGCCAGCAGCCAATTTATCTCTAGCAATCAGCCCCAGCATTTT. It is translated as CASSQFISSNQPQHF. The V and J genes are TRBV4-1 and TRBJ1-5, with unresolved D. This CDR3 is built from 15 residues. Trimming took 2 bases from V and 0 from J, leaving 8 bases between them. Germline assignment: CDR1 MGHRA and CDR2 YSYEKL.

The chain uses TRBV6-5 and TRBJ1-2; no clear D. In germline, CDR1 is MNHEY, CDR2 SVGAGI. The CDR3 covers 13 residues. V lost 6 bases and J lost 5, with 13 bases in between. The chain's CDR3 is CASRLDGSYGYTF. The CDR3 DNA is TGTGCCAGCAGACTAGACGGTTCATATGGCTACACCTTC.

CDR3 residues: CATSDLNPSHGGAGELFF. The CDR3 bases are TGTGCCACCAGTGATTTAAACCCCTCTCATGGGGGGGCCGGGGAGCTGTTTTTT. V is TRBV24-1 and J is TRBJ2-2; 7 bases map to TRBD2. V shed 1 base, J shed 6 bases, and the junction held 13 bases outside the gene matches. CDR1 is KGHDR and CDR2 is SFDVKD in the germline V gene. This CDR3 is built from 18 residues.

The chain combines TRBV19 with TRBJ1-5, with 7 bases identical to TRBD1. Germline V CDR1 and CDR2: LNHDA, SQIVND (reference sequence). With V trimmed by 1 base and J by 4 bases, 1 base remained unmatched. The CDR3 length is 14 residues. The CDR3 here is CASSIAQGNQPQHF. The CDR3, as DNA: TGTGCCAGTAGTATAGCACAGGGGAATCAGCCCCAGCATTTT.

V is TRBV18 and J is TRBJ1-4; 8 positions agree with TRBD1. With V trimmed by 3 bases and J by 1 base, 4 bases remained unmatched. From germline, CDR1 is KGHSH and CDR2 LQKENI. The CDR3 runs 16 residues. DNA for the CDR3: TGTGCCAGCTCACCCAGCACAGGGGGAACTAATGAAAAACTGTTTTTT. It translates to CASSPSTGGTNEKLFF. Drawing the rest from reference TRBV18 and TRBJ1-4, the complete variable domain is NAGVMQNPRHLVRRRGQEARLRCSPMKGHSHVYWYRQLPEEGLKFMVYLQKENIIDESGMPKERFSAEFPKEGPSILRIQQVVRGDSAAYFCASSPSTGGTNEKLFFGSGTQLSVL.

This clone appeared many times. This rearrangement joins TRBV19 to TRBJ2-3; 9 nucleotides match TRBD1. The V gene end was trimmed by 6 bases and the J gene end by 3 bases; junction bases not matched to a gene: 4. Per germline, CDR1 LNHDA and CDR2 SQIVND (reference sequence). The CDR3 covers 14 residues. CDR3 protein: CASSQDRGTDTQYF. The CDR3, as DNA: TGTGCCAGTAGCCAGGACAGGGGTACAGATACGCAGTATTTT.